This entry describes one TCR beta chain. Germline CDR1 is MNHEY and CDR2 is SVGAGI. Losses at the gene ends were 4 bases for V and 2 bases for J; bases not matched to a gene: 8. The CDR3 runs 16 residues. This sample was included in a study of blood T cell repertoires in COVID-19. Cohorts were based on clinical histories the participants reported. As handled by the study authors: Reference gene primer amplification gave estimated nucleated cell counts. Sequencing used immunoSEQ multiplex PCR; TCRdb keeps in-frame clones, though not all of them. That table gives V, J and clone size, and the DNA gave D and trimming. The sample yields more than 300,000 clones, more than 75% seen once.

Sequencing used PBMCs or T cells enriched from blood (not recorded which). This clonotype originated in a woman aged 18 to 35 who had recovered from COVID-19. The chain combines TRBV6-5 with TRBJ1-3; 7 bases fit TRBD1. The CDR3 DNA reads as TGTGCCAGCAGTTCCCAAGACAGGGTTCCTGGAAACACCATATATTTT. It specifies CASSSQDRVPGNTIYF.